A single sample is the source of the 27 T cell receptor beta chains below, sequenced in a study of healthy donors' naive CD4 and CD8 T cells. Starting from 450 to 550 ng of total RNA, TCR libraries were made with linear amplification. From the reads, TCRdb called clonotypes with MiXCR, one entry per CDR3 protein. The data contain approximately 180,000 distinct CDR3 sequences, under 85% of them seen just once; the ten biggest clones take up 2% to 2.5%. Sequences were obtained from naive CD4+ and CD8+ T cells sorted from blood, pooled from several donors. Receptors were obtained from a pool of human donors in good health; the sample pools cells from several healthy donors.

The rearrangement uses TRBV29-1 and TRBJ2-7; D remains ambiguous. CDR3 length: 12 residues. Germline V gene lookup returns CDR1 SQVTM and CDR2 ANQGSEA. V was pared by 5 bases and J by 3 bases, with 11 bases between. DNA of the CDR3: TGCAGCGTTCAGGACGGATACTACGAGCAGTACTTC. This gives the protein CSVQDGYYEQYF.

This clonotype was seen just once. The J gene is TRBJ1-5, the V gene TRBV27; no definite D call. Trimming removed 4 bases at V and 4 bases at J, with 8 bases between. Germline CDR1 and CDR2: MNHEY and SMNVEV (reference sequence). The CDR3 runs 13 residues. Here the CDR3 reads CASSSGWNQPQHF. The CDR3 DNA reads TGTGCCAGCAGTTCAGGATGGAATCAGCCCCAGCATTTT.

This clonotype was seen a handful of times. The V gene is TRBV29-1, the J gene TRBJ1-4; a possible D gene is TRBD1 (5 bases). Germline values: CDR1 SQVTM, CDR2 ANQGSEA. The CDR3 extends over 14 amino acids. V lost 4 bases and J 1 base, leaving 10 bases between the germline ends. CDR3 amino acids: CSVVPQGTNEKLFF. Here the CDR3 DNA reads TGCAGCGTTGTTCCTCAGGGAACTAATGAAAAACTGTTTTTT. Using reference TRBV29-1 and TRBJ1-4 for the parts outside the CDR3, the full variable domain is SAVISQKPSRDICQRGTSLTIQCQVDSQVTMMFWYRQQPGQSLTLIATANQGSEATYESGFVIDKFPISRPNLTFSTLTVSNMSPEDSSIYLCSVVPQGTNEKLFFGSGTQLSVL.

This clonotype showed up many times. The rearrangement links TRBV7-9 to TRBJ2-7, with D unclear. There are 11 residues in the CDR3. V was shortened by 2 bases and J by 2 bases, with 1 base between the two germline ends. Germline values: CDR1 SEHNR, CDR2 FQNEAQ (reference sequence). CDR3 protein: CASSLTYEQYF. As DNA, the CDR3 is TGTGCCAGCAGCTTAACCTACGAGCAGTACTTC.

This chain links TRBV29-1 with TRBJ1-4, with D hard to call. V was trimmed by 7 bases and J by 7 bases, leaving 13 bases between them. Looked up from germline, CDR1 is SQVTM and CDR2 is ANQGSEA. The CDR3 is made up of 12 amino acids. The CDR3 nucleotides are TGCAGCGGTACCGGACCAGGTGAAAAACTGTTTTTT. It encodes CSGTGPGEKLFF.

This chain uses TRBV20-1 with TRBJ2-7; D might be TRBD2 (6 bases). The CDR3 consists of 15 residues. The germline V gene has CDR1 DFQATT and CDR2 SNEGSKA (reference sequence). Trimming took off 2 bases at V and 0 bases at J, with 14 bases between the two ends. The CDR3 coding sequence is TGCAGTGCTAGATCGCCAGGAGGGAGCTCCTACGAGCAGTACTTC. Translated: CSARSPGGSSYEQYF.

This chain links TRBV27 with TRBJ1-3, with D tentatively TRBD1 (5 bases). The CDR3 length is 15 residues. Germline values: CDR1 MNHEY, CDR2 SMNVEV (reference sequence). Trimming removed 4 bases at V and 0 bases at J, with 10 bases between. The CDR3 region has the DNA TGTGCCAGCAGTTGGGACGGGAGCTCTGGAAACACCATATATTTT. Translation: CASSWDGSSGNTIYF.

The genes are TRBV5-5 and TRBJ2-1, with D perhaps matching TRBD2 (5 bases). V was pared by 2 bases and J by 4 bases, with 10 bases between. CDR1 SGHKS and CDR2 YYEKEE come from the germline V gene (reference sequence). This CDR3 has 14 amino acids. CDR3 DNA sequence: TGTGCCAGCAGCTTCAGCGGTGCGTACAATGAGCAGTTCTTC. It is translated as CASSFSGAYNEQFF.

The CDR3 DNA follows: TGTGCCAGCAGTTTACTGGCCCAATCGGAGGCCCAGTACTTC. Protein product: CASSLLAQSEAQYF. V gene TRBV27 combines with J gene TRBJ2-5; a weak D match, TRBD2 (5 bases). V lost 2 bases and J 9 bases, leaving 16 bases between the germline ends. This CDR3 is 14 amino acids long. Germline lookup yields CDR1 MNHEY and CDR2 SMNVEV (reference sequence).

The CDR3 loop reads CASSPESRGYVNTIYF. The CDR3 region has the DNA TGCGCCAGCAGCCCCGAGTCAAGGGGCTATGTAAACACCATATATTTT. The chain recombines TRBV4-1 with TRBJ1-3; TRBD1 is a possible D gene (5 bases). CDR1 is MGHRA, CDR2 YSYEKL, per germline. Trimming took off 4 bases at V and 6 bases at J, with 19 bases between the two ends. The CDR3 totals 16 residues.

This chain connects TRBV7-8 to TRBJ1-1, with no clear D. CDR3 length: 14 amino acids. Germline CDR1 SGHVS, CDR2 FQNEAQ. The V gene lost 2 bases and the J gene lost 6 bases, with 13 bases spanning the gap. As DNA, the CDR3 is TGTGCCAGCAGCTTAAGGCAGCGGTCCGCTGAAGCTTTCTTT. This encodes CASSLRQRSAEAFF.

The chain carries TRBV14 and TRBJ1-5; D not certain. The germline gives CDR1 SGHDN, CDR2 FVKESK. This CDR3 is built from 13 residues. V was clipped by 0 bases and J by 9 bases, with 9 bases between them. The CDR3, as DNA: TGTGCCAGCAGCCAAGACGGTAGTTGGCCCCAGCATTTT. This translates into CASSQDGSWPQHF. Full variable domain (rest looked up from reference TRBV14 and TRBJ1-5): EAGVTQFPSHSVIEKGQTVTLRCDPISGHDNLYWYRRVMGKEIKFLLHFVKESKQDESGMPNNRFLAERTGGTYSTLKVQPAELEDSGVYFCASSQDGSWPQHFGDGTRLSIL.

The rearrangement links TRBV12-3 or TRBV12-4 to TRBJ2-7; no definite D call. Trimming shortened V by 6 bases and J by 7 bases, and 16 bases separated the two germline ends. The CDR3 loop spans 13 amino acids. CDR3 amino acids: CASSFLRLGEQYF. DNA of the CDR3: TGTGCCAGCAGCTTCCTCCGACTTGGAGAGCAGTACTTC.

The chain uses TRBV24-1 and TRBJ2-1; possibly TRBD2 for D (6 bases). Germline loops: CDR1 KGHDR, CDR2 SFDVKD. V gave up 5 bases and J gave up 5 bases, with 15 bases separating them. This CDR3 is 15 amino acids long. This chain's CDR3 is CATSGLGGTHNEQFF. The CDR3, as DNA: TGTGCCACCAGTGGTCTCGGCGGGACCCACAATGAGCAGTTCTTC.

The CDR3 nucleotides are TGTGCCAGCAGACCCCAGGGGCAAGAGACCCAGTACTTC. Translating it yields CASRPQGQETQYF. The J gene is TRBJ2-5, the V gene TRBV21-1; whether TRBD1, the table's D call, matches the DNA was not checked. TRBV21-1 is designated a pseudogene. This CDR3 has 13 residues.

This chain joins TRBV19 and TRBJ1-6, with TRBD1 matching over 9 bases. The germline V gene encodes CDR1 LNHDA and CDR2 SQIVND (reference sequence). V gave up 4 bases and J gave up 1 base; unmatched junction bases: 5. The CDR3 consists of 17 residues. The CDR3 loop reads CASSKTGGASYNSPLHF. The CDR3 DNA follows: TGTGCCAGTAGTAAAACAGGGGGCGCATCCTATAATTCACCCCTCCACTTT.

The chain recombines TRBV20-1 with TRBJ1-1; 8 bases match TRBD1. Germline assignment: CDR1 DFQATT and CDR2 SNEGSKA (reference sequence). V was pared by 0 bases and J by 8 bases, with 8 bases of the junction left unmatched. This CDR3 comprises 14 residues. The CDR3 sequence: CSARDLDRGLEAFF. Here the CDR3 DNA reads TGCAGTGCTAGAGATCTCGACAGGGGATTAGAAGCTTTCTTT.

This chain links TRBV19 with TRBJ1-1; a possible D gene is TRBD1 (6 bases). From germline, CDR1 is LNHDA and CDR2 SQIVND (reference sequence). V lost 6 bases and J lost 1, with 12 bases in between. The CDR3 runs 14 residues. The DNA for the CDR3 is TGTGCCAGTAGGCACAGGGAGCCGAACACTGAAGCTTTCTTT. Residues: CASRHREPNTEAFF.

The chain couples TRBV24-1 to TRBJ2-1; D is ambiguous. V lost 4 bases to trimming and J lost 2 bases, with 11 bases between them. The germline CDR1 and CDR2 sequences are KGHDR and SFDVKD. The length of the CDR3 is 15 residues. CDR3 sequence (DNA): TGTGCCACCAGTGAGGGCGACCTTACCTACAATGAGCAGTTCTTC. Translated, it gives CATSEGDLTYNEQFF.

This CDR3 is CAISESGTGNNEQYF. The CDR3 nucleotides read TGTGCCATCAGTGAGTCAGGGACAGGGAACAACGAGCAGTACTTC. The genes are TRBV10-3 and TRBJ2-7, with 9 bases aligning to TRBD1. The CDR3 spans 15 residues. J lost 5 bases, V lost 0 bases, and 5 bases had no gene match. Germline CDR1 ENHRY, CDR2 SYGVKD.

Note on this clonotype: At one end, the junction sequence differs from germline, possibly due to a read error. The chain employs TRBV5-8 and TRBJ2-7, with D possibly matching TRBD1 (6 bases). The CDR3 is 12 residues long. The germline V gene has CDR1 SGHTS and CDR2 YDEGEE. The chain's CDR3 is CASRQDSYEQYF. CDR3 nucleotide sequence: TGCGCCAGCAGACAGGATTCCTACGAGCAGTACTTC.

The chain links TRBV27 to TRBJ1-5; TRBD1 agrees at 9 bases. The germline V gene encodes CDR1 MNHEY and CDR2 SMNVEV (reference sequence). This CDR3 comprises 19 residues. With V trimmed by 1 base and J by 3 bases, 13 bases remained unmatched. CDR3 loop: CASSLFPPDRGRYNQPQHF. CDR3 in DNA: TGTGCCAGCAGTTTATTTCCCCCGGACAGGGGAAGATACAATCAGCCCCAGCATTTT.

The gene calls are TRBV11-2 and TRBJ2-1, with 9 bases matching TRBD2. There are 16 residues in the CDR3. The V and J ends lost 5 bases and 5 bases, in that order; junction bases with no gene match: 10. CDR1 SGHAT and CDR2 FQNNGV come from the germline V gene. The CDR3 nucleotides are TGTGCCAGCAGCCCCGCGGGAGGGGCGCCCCACAATGAGCAGTTCTTC. Translation: CASSPAGGAPHNEQFF.

The rearrangement uses TRBV6-5 and TRBJ2-6, with D hard to call. The V gene's germline CDR1 is MNHEY and CDR2 SVGAGI. Trimming left V 2 bases short and J 1 base short, with 9 bases between. The CDR3 is 16 amino acids. CDR3 region: CASSYIMESGANVLTF. CDR3 nucleotides: TGTGCCAGCAGTTACATCATGGAATCTGGGGCCAACGTCCTGACTTTC.

The chain uses TRBV12-3 or TRBV12-4 and TRBJ2-2; no definite D call. With 4 bases removed from V and 8 bases from J, the gap between germline ends came to 8 bases. The CDR3 spans 12 residues. CDR3 region: CASSSRAGELFF. The CDR3 DNA sequence: TGTGCCAGCAGTTCCCGCGCGGGGGAGCTGTTTTTT.

The gene calls are TRBV5-4 and TRBJ2-3; maybe TRBD2 (5 bases). The V end was cut by 6 bases, the J end by 0 bases, with 14 bases between. This CDR3 has 15 residues. Germline V gene lookup returns CDR1 SGHNT and CDR2 YYREEE (reference sequence). The DNA of the CDR3 is TGTGCCAGCACTGGAGGCGCTAGAAGCACAGATACGCAGTATTTT. As protein: CASTGGARSTDTQYF.

The CDR3 DNA reads as TGTGCCAGCAGTTACACCGTCCCGGGAGGAGGGGCGGGGGCCAACGTCCTGACTTTC. It encodes CASSYTVPGGGAGANVLTF. The chain recombines TRBV6-5 with TRBJ2-6; 7 positions agree with TRBD2. V gave up 2 bases and J gave up 4 bases; unmatched junction bases: 14. The CDR3 totals 19 residues. CDR1 is MNHEY and CDR2 is SVGAGI in the germline V gene.